This T cell receptor (beta chain) is from a study of control samples from healthy donors and cancer patients. Repertoires were generated with immunoSEQ multiplex PCR, while TCRdb's copy carries only in-frame clones and drops some. The table includes 110,000 to 150,000 clones, roughly nine tenths detected once. The germline V and J ends were trimmed by 4 bases and 0 bases, with 9 bases remaining between them. Germline V gene data show CDR1 as SGDLS and CDR2 as YYNGEE. CDR3 length equals 14 residues. The sequenced sample was blood. The gene calls are TRBV9 and TRBJ2-3; D tentatively fits TRBD1 or TRBD2 (5 bases each). This TCR came from a man between 18 and 35 years old in good health. CDR3 coding DNA: TGTGCCAGCAGCCCGGGACCGAGCACAGATACGCAGTATTTT. It encodes CASSPGPSTDTQYF. Full variable domain (outside the CDR3, taken from reference TRBV9 and TRBJ2-3): DSGVTQTPKHLITATGQRVTLRCSPRSGDLSVYWYQQSLDQGLQFLIQYYNGEERAKGNILERFSAQQFPDLHSELNLSSLELGDSALYFCASSPGPSTDTQYFGPGTRLTVL.